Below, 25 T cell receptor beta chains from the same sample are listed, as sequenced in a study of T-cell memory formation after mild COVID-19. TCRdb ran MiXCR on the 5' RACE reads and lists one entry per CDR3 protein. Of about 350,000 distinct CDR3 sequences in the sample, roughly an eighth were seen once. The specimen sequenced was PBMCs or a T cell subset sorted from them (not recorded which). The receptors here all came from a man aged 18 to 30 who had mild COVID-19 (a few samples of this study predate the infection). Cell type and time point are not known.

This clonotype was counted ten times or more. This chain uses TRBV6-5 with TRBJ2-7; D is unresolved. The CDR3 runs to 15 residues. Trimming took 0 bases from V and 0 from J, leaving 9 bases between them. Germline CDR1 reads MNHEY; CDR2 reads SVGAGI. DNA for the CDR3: TGTGCCAGCAGTTACTCGTCGAGAAGCTCCTACGAGCAGTACTTC. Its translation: CASSYSSRSSYEQYF.

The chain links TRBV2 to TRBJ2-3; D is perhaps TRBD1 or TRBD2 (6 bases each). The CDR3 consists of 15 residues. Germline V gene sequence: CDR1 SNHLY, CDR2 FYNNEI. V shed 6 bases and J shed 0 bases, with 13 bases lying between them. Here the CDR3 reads CASRPRGPSTDTQYF. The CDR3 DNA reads TGTGCCAGCAGGCCTCGGGGGCCTAGCACAGATACGCAGTATTTT.

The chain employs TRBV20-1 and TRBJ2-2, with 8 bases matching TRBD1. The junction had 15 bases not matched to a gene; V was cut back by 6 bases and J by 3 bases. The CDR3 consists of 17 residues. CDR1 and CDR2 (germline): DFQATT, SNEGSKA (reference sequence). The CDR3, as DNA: TGCAGTGCCCAGAAGGGGGCAGGGGGCGTCTACACCGGGGAGCTGTTTTTT. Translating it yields CSAQKGAGGVYTGELFF.

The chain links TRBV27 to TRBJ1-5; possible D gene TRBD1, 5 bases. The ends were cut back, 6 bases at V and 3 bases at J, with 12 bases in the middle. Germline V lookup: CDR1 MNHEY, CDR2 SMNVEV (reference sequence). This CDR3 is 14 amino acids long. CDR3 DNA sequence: TGTGCCAGCAGCGTCCAGGGTTTCAATCAGCCCCAGCATTTT. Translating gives CASSVQGFNQPQHF.

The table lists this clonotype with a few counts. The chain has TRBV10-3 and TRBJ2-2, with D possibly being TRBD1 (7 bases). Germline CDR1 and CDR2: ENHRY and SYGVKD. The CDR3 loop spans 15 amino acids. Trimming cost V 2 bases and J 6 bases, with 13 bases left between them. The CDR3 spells CAISEVARGAGELFF. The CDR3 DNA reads TGTGCCATCAGTGAGGTGGCCAGGGGGGCCGGGGAGCTGTTTTTT.

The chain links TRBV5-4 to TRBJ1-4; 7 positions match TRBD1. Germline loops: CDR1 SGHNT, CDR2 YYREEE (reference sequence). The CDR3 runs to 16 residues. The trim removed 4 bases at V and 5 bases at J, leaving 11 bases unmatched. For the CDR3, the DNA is TGTGCCAGCAGCCTAGCGAGACAGGGAGTAAATGAAAAACTGTTTTTT. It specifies CASSLARQGVNEKLFF.

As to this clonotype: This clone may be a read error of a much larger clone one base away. In DNA form, the CDR3 reads TGCAGTGTTACCCGACAGGGGGCGATGGAGACCCAGTACTTC. This sequence encodes CSVTRQGAMETQYF. V is TRBV20-1 and J is TRBJ2-5; 10 nucleotides match TRBD1. From germline, CDR1 is DFQATT and CDR2 SNEGSKA (reference sequence). V lost 7 bases, J lost 5 bases, and 10 bases stayed unmatched. This CDR3 region has 14 residues.

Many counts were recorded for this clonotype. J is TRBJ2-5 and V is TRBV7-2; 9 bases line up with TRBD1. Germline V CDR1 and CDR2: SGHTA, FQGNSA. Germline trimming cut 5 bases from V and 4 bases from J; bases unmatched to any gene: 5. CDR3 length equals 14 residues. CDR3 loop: CASSPGTGRETQYF. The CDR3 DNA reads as TGTGCCAGCAGCCCAGGGACAGGGAGAGAGACCCAGTACTTC.

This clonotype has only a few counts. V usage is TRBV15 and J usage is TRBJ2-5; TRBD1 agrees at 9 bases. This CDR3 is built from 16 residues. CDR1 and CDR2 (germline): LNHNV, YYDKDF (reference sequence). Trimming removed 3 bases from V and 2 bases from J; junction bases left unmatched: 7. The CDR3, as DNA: TGTGCCACCAGCAGGGGCGGGACAGGGCATCAAGAGACCCAGTACTTC. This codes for CATSRGGTGHQETQYF.

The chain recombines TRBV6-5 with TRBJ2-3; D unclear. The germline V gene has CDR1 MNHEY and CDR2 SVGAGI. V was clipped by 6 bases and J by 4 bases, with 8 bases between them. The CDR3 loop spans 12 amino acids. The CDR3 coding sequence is TGTGCCAGCAGGCTTCCTGCAGATACGCAGTATTTT. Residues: CASRLPADTQYF.

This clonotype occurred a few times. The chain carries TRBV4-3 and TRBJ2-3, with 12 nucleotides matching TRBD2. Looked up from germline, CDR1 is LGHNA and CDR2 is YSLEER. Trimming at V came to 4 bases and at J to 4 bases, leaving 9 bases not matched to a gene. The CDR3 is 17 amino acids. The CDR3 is CASSRGRASGGADTQYF. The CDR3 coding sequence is TGCGCCAGCAGCCGCGGGAGGGCTAGCGGGGGGGCAGATACGCAGTATTTT.

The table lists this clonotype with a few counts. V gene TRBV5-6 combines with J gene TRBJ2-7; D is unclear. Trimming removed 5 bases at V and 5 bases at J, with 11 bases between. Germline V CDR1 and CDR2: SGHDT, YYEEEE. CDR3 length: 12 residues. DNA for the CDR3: TGTGCCAGCAGTTCAAATGCAGACGAGCAGTACGTC. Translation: CASSSNADEQYV.

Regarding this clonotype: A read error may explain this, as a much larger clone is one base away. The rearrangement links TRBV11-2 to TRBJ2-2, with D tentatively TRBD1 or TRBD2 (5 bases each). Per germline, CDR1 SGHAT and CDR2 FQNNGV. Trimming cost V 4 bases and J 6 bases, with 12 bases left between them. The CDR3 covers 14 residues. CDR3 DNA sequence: TGTGCCAGCAGCTCCCCCTGGGACCCCGGGGAGCTGTTTTTT. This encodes CASSSPWDPGELFF.

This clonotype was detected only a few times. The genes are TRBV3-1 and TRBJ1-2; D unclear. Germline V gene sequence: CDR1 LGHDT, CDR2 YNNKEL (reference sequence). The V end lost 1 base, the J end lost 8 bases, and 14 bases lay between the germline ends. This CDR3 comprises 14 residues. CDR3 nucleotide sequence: TGTGCCAGCAGCCAAGGTGTCGGGGTCGGGGGCTACACCTTC. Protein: CASSQGVGVGGYTF.

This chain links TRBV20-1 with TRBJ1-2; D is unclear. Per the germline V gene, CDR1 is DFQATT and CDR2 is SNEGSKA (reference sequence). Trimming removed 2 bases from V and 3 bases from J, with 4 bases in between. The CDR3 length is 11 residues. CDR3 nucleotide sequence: TGCAGTGCTAGACGGCACTATGGCTACACCTTC. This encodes CSARRHYGYTF.

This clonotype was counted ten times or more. Here the CDR3 reads CASSLASRTASSYEQYV. In nucleotides, the CDR3 is TGCGCCAGCAGCTTGGCTTCCCGGACGGCAAGCTCCTACGAGCAGTACGTC. The chain employs TRBV5-1 and TRBJ2-7, with D unresolved. Germline CDR1 is SGHRS and CDR2 is YFSETQ. V was pared by 0 bases and J by 0 bases, with 16 bases between. This CDR3 region has 17 residues.

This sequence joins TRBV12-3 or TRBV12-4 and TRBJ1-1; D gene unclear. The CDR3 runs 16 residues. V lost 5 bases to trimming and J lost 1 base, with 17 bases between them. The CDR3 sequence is CASSPGRWHPNTEAFF. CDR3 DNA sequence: TGTGCCAGCAGTCCCGGCCGGTGGCACCCGAACACTGAAGCTTTCTTT.

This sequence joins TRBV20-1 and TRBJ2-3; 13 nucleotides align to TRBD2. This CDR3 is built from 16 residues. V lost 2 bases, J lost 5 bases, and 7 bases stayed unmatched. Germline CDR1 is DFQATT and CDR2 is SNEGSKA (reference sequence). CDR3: CSARILAGGQIDTQYF. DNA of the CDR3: TGCAGTGCTAGAATACTAGCGGGGGGGCAAATAGATACGCAGTATTTT.

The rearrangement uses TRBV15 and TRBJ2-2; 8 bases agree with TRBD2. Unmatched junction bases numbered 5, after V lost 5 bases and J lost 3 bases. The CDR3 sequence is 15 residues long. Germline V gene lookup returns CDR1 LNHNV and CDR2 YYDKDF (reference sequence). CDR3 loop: CATSGGLDYTGELFF. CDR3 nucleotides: TGTGCCACCAGCGGGGGACTAGACTACACCGGGGAGCTGTTTTTT. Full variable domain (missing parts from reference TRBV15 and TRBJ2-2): DAMVIQNPRYQVTQFGKPVTLSCSQTLNHNVMYWYQQKSSQAPKLLFHYYDKDFNNEADTPDNFQSRRPNTSFCFLDIRSPGLGDTAMYLCATSGGLDYTGELFFGEGSRLTVL.

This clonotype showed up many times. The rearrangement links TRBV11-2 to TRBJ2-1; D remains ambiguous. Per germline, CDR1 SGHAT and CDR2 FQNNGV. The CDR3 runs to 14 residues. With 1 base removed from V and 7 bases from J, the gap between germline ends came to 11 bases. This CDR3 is CASSLGGRANEQFF. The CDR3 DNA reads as TGTGCCAGCAGCTTAGGAGGACGGGCAAATGAGCAGTTCTTC. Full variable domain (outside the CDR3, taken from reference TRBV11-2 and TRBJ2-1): EAGVAQSPRYKIIEKRQSVAFWCNPISGHATLYWYQQILGQGPKLLIQFQNNGVVDDSQLPKDRFSAERLKGVDSTLKIQPAKLEDSAVYLCASSLGGRANEQFFGPGTRLTVL.

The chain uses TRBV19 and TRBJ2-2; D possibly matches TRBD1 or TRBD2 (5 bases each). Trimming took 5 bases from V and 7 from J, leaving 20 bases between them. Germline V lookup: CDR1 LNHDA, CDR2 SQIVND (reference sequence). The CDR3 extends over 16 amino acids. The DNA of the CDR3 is TGTGCCAGTAGTGCCCGGGACGTCCTCCTTGGCGGGGAGCTGTTTTTT. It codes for CASSARDVLLGGELFF.

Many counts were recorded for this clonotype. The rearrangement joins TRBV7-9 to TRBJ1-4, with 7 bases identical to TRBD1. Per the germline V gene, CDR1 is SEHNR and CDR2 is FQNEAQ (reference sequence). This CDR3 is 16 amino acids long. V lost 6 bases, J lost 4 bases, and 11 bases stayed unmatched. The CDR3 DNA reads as TGTGCCAGCAGTATTCGGGACAGCGCAATTAATGAAAAACTGTTTTTT. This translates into CASSIRDSAINEKLFF.

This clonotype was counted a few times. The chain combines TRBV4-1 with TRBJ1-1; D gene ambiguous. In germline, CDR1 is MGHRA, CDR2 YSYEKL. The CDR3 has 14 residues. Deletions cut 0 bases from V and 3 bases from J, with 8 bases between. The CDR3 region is CASSQDRGDTEAFF. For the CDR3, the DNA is TGCGCCAGCAGCCAAGATCGTGGCGACACTGAAGCTTTCTTT.

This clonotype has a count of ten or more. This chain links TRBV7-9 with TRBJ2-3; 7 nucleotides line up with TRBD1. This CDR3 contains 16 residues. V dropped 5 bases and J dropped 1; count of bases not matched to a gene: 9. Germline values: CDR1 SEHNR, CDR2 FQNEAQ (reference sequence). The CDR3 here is CASSTATGARTDTQYF. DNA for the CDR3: TGTGCCAGCAGCACCGCCACAGGGGCTCGCACAGATACGCAGTATTTT.

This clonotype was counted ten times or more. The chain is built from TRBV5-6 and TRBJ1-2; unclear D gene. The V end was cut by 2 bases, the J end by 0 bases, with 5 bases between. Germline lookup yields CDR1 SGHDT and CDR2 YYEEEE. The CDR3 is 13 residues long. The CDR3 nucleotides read TGTGCCAGCAGCTTCGAAGCTAACTATGGCTACACCTTC. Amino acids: CASSFEANYGYTF. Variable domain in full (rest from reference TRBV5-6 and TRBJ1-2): DAGVTQSPTHLIKTRGQQVTLRCSPKSGHDTVSWYQQALGQGPQFIFQYYEEEERQRGNFPDRFSGHQFPNYSSELNVNALLLGDSALYLCASSFEANYGYTFGSGTRLTVV.